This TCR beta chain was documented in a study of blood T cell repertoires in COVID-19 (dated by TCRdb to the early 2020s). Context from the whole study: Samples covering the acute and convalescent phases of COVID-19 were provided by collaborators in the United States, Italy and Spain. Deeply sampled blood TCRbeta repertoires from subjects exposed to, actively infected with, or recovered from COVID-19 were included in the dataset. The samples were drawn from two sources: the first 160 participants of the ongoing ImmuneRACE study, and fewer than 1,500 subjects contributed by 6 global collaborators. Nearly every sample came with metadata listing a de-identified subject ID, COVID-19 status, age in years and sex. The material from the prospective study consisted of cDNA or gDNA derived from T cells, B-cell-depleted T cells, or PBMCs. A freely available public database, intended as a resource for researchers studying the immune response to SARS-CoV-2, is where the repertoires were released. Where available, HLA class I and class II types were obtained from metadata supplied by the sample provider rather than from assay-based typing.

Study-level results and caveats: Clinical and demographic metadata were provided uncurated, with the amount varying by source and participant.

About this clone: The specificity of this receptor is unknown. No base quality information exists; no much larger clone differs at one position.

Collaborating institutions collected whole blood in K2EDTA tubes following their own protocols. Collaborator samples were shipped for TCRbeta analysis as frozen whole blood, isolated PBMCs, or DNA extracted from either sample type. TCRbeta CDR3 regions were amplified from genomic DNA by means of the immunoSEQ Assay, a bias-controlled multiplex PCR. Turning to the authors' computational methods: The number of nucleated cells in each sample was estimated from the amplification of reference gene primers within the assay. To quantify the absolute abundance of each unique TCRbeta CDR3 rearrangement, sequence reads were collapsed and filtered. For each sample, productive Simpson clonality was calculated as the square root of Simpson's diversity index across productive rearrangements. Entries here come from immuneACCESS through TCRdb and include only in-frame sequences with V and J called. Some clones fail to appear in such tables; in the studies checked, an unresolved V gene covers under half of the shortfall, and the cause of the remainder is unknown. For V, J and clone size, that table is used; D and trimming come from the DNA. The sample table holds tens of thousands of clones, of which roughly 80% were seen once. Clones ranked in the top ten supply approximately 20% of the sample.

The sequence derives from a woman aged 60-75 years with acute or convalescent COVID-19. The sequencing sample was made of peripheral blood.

The bases read TGTGCCAGCAGCGTGGCGACCAGGGAGGGTGAGCAGTTCTTC. Its amino acids are CASSVATREGEQFF. The sequence is built from TRBV7-2 and TRBJ2-1; the central 7 bases match TRBD2. From V the trimming removes 5 bases and from J it removes 9 bases, while the gene matches leave 10 bases of the junction unaccounted for. The germline V gene supplies CDR1 SGHTA and CDR2 FQGNSA. Counted from cysteine to phenylalanine, this CDR3 has 14 amino acids. Here the CDR3 DNA is all that survives: 42 bases in frame from base 1.